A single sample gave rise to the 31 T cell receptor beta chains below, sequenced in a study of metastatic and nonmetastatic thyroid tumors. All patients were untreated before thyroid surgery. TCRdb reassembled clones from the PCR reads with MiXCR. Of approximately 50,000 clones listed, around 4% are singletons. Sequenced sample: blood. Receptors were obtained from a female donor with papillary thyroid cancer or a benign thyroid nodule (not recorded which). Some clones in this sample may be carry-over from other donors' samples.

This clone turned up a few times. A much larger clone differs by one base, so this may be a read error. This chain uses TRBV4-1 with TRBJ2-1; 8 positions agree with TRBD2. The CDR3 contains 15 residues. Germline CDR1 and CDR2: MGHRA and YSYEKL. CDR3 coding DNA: TGCGCCAGCGGCCAGAGAGCGGGAGCATGGAATGAGCAGTTCTTC. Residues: CASGQRAGAWNEQFF.

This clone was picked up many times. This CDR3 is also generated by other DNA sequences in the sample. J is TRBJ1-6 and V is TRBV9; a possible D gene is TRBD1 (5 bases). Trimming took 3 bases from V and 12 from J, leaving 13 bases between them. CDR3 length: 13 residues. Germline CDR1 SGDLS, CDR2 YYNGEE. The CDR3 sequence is CASSAALREPLHF. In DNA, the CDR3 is TGTGCCAGCAGCGCCGCCCTCAGGGAACCCCTCCACTTT.

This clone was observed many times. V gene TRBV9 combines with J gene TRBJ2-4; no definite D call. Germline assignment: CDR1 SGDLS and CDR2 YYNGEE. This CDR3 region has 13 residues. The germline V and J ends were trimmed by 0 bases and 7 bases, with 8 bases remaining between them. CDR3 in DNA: TGTGCCAGCAGCGTAGGTGAGTGGAACATTCAGTACTTC. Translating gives CASSVGEWNIQYF.

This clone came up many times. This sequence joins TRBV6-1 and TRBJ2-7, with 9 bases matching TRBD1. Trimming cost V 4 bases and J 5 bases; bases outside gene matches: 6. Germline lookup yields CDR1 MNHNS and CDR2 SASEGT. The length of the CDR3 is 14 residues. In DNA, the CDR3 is TGTGCCAGCAGTGCCGGGACAGGGTTTAACGAGCAGTACTTC. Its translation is CASSAGTGFNEQYF.

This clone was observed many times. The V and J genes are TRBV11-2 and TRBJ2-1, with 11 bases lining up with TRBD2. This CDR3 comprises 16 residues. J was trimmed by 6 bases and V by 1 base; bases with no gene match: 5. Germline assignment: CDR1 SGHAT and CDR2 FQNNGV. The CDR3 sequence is CASSLAVAGGGNEQFF. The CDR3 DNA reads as TGTGCCAGCAGCTTAGCCGTAGCGGGAGGGGGCAATGAGCAGTTCTTC.

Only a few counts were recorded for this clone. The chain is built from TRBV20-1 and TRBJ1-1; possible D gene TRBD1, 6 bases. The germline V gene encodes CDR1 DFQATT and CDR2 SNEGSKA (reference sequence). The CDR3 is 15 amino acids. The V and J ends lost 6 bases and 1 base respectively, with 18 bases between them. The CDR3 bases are TGCAGTGCCCCTCCCTCGGACAGACAGAACACTGAAGCTTTCTTT. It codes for CSAPPSDRQNTEAFF.

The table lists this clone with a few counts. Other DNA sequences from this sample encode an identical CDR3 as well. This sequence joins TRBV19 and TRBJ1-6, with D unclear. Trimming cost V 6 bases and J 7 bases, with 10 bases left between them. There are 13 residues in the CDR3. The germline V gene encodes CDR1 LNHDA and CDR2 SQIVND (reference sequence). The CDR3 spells CASRGTENSPLHF. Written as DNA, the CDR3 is TGTGCCAGTAGAGGTACGGAGAATTCACCCCTCCACTTT.

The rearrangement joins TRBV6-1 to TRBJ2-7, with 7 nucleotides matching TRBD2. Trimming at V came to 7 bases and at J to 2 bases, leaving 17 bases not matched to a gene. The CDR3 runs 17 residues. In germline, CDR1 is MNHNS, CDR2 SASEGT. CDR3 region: CASILGLSQSAPYEQYF. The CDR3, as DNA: TGTGCCAGCATCCTGGGACTATCCCAATCTGCCCCCTACGAGCAGTACTTC.

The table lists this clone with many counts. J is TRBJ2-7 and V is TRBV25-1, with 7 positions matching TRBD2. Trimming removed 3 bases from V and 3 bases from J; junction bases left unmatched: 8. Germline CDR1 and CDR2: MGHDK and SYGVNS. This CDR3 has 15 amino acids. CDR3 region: CASSEWQGGYYEQYF. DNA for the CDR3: TGTGCCAGCAGTGAGTGGCAGGGAGGGTACTACGAGCAGTACTTC.

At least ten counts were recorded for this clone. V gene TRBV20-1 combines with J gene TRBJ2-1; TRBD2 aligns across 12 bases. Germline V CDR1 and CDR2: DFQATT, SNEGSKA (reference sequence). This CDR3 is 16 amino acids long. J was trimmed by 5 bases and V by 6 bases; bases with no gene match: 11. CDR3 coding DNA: TGCAGTGCCGCGACTAGCGGGAGAGGGGGTAACAATGAGCAGTTCTTC. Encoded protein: CSAATSGRGGNNEQFF.

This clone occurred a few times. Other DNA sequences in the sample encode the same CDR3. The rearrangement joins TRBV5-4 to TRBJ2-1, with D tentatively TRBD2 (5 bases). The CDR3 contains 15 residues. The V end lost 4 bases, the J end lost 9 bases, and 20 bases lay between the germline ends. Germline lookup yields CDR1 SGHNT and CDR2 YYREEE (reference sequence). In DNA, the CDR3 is TGTGCCAGCAGCCTAGCCGACGCTGGAGATGGTGAGCAGTTCTTC. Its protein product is CASSLADAGDGEQFF.

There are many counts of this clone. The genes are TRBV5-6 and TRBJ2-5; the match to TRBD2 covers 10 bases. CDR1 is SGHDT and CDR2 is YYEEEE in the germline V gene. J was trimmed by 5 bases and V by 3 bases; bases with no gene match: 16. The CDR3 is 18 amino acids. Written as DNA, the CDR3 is TGTGCCAGCAGCTCACTAGCGGGGTGGGGTGGGACAGAGGAGACCCAGTACTTC. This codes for CASSSLAGWGGTEETQYF.

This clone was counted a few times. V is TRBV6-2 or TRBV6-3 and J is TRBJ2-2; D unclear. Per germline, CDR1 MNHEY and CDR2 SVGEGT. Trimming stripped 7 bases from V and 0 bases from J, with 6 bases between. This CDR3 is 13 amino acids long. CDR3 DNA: TGTGCCAGCACCAGAACGAACACCGGGGAGCTGTTTTTT. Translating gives CASTRTNTGELFF.

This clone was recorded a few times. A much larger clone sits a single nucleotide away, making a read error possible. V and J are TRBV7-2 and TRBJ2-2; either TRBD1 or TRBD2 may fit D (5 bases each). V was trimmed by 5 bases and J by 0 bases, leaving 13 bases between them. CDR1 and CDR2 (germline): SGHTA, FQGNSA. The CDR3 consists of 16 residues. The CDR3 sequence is CASSGGWTTNTGELFF. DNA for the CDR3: TGTGCCAGCAGCGGAGGTTGGACAACGAACACCGGGGAGCTGTTTTTT.

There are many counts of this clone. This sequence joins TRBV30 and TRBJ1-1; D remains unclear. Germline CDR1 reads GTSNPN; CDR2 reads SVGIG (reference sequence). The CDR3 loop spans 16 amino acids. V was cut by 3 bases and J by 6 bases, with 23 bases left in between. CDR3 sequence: CAWRGGARGGSAEAFF. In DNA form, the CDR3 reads TGTGCCTGGAGAGGAGGAGCGCGGGGTGGGTCCGCTGAAGCTTTCTTT. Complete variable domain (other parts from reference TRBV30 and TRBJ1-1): SQTIHQWPATLVQPVGSPLSLECTVEGTSNPNLYWYRQAAGRGLQLLFYSVGIGQISSEVPQNLSASRPQDRQFILSSKKLLLSDSGFYLCAWRGGARGGSAEAFFGQGTRLTVV.

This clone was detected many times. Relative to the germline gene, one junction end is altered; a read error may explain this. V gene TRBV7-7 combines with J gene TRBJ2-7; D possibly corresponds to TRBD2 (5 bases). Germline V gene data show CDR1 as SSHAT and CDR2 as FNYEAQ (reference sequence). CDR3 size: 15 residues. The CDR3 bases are TGTGCTAGCAGCTTAGCGAAAGGAACCTCCTACGAGCAGTACTTC. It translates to CASSLAKGTSYEQYF.

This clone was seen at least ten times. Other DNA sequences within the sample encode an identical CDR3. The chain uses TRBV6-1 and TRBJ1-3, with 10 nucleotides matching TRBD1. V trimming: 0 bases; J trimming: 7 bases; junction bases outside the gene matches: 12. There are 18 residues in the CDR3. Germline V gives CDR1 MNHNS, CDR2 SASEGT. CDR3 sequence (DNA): TGTGCCAGCAGTGAAGCCCTGACAGGGGGCGCCTTTGGGAACACCATATATTTT. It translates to CASSEALTGGAFGNTIYF.

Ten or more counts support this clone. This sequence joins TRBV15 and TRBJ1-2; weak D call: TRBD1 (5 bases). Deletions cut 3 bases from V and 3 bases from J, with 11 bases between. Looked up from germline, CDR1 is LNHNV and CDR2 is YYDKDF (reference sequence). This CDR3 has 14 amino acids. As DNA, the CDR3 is TGTGCCACCAGCAGGGGCAGGGCGGACTATGGCTACACCTTC. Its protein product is CATSRGRADYGYTF.

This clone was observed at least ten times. DNA of the CDR3: TGTGCCAGTAGGAATCAGGTCAATGAGCAGTTCTTC. Its protein is CASRNQVNEQFF. The chain uses TRBV19 and TRBJ2-1; D remains unclear. CDR1 is LNHDA and CDR2 is SQIVND in the germline V gene (reference sequence). The CDR3 has 12 amino acids. V lost 6 bases and J lost 6, with 9 bases in between. The variable domain in full, with the rest retrieved from reference TRBV19 and TRBJ2-1, is DGGITQSPKYLFRKEGQNVTLSCEQNLNHDAMYWYRQDPGQGLRLIYYSQIVNDFQKGDIAEGYSVSREKKESFPLTVTSAQKNPTAFYLCASRNQVNEQFFGPGTRLTVL.

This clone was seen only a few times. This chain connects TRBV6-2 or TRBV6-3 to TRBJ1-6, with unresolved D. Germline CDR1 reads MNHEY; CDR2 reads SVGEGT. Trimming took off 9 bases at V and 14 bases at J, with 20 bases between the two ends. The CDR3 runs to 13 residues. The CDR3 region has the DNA TGTGCCAGTCGGATCACGGGGAGCGATACCCTCCACTTT. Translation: CASRITGSDTLHF.

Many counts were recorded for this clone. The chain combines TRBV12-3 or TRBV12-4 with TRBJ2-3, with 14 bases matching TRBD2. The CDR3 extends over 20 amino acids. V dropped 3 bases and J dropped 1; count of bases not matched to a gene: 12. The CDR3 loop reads CASSFLRLAGGPWGTDTQYF. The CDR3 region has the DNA TGTGCCAGCAGTTTCCTTAGACTAGCGGGAGGGCCATGGGGCACAGATACGCAGTATTTT.

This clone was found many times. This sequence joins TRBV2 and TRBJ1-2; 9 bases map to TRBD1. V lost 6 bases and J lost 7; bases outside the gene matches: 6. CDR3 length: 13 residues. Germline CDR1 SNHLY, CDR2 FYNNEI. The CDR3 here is CASRPGTGSGYTF. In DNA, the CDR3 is TGTGCCAGCAGACCCGGGACAGGGAGTGGCTACACCTTC.

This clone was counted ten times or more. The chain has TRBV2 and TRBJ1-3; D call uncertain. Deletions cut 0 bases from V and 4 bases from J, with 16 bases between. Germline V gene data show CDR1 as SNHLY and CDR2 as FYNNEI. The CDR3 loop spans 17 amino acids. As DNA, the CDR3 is TGTGCCAGCAGTGAAGCAGGCCATTGGGCTCTGGGAAACACCATATATTTT. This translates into CASSEAGHWALGNTIYF.

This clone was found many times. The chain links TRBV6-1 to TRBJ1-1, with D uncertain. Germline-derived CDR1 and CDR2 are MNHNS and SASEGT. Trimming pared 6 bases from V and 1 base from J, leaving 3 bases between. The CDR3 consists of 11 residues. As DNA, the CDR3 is TGTGCCAGCAGACAGAACACTGAAGCTTTCTTT. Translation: CASRQNTEAFF.

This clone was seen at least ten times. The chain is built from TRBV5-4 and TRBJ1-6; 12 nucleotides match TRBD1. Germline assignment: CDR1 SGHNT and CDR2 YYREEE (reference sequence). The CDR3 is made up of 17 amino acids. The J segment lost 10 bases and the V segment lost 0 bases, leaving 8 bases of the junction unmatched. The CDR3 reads CASSLGAGQGALSPLHF. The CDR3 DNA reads TGTGCCAGCAGCTTGGGCGCGGGACAGGGGGCGTTGTCACCCCTCCACTTT.

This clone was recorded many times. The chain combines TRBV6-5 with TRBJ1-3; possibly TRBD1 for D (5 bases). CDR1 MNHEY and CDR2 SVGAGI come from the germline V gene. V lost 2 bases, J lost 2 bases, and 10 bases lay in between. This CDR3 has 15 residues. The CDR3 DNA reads TGTGCCAGCAGTTACGGGGCGGCTGCTGGAAACACCATATATTTT. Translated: CASSYGAAAGNTIYF.

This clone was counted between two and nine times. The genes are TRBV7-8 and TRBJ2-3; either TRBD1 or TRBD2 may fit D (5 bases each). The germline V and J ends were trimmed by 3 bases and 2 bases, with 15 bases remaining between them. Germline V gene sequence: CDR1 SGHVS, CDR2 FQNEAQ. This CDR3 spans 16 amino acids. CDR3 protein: CASSFTTGLLTDTQYF. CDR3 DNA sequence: TGTGCCAGCAGCTTTACCACGGGGCTACTCACAGATACGCAGTATTTT.

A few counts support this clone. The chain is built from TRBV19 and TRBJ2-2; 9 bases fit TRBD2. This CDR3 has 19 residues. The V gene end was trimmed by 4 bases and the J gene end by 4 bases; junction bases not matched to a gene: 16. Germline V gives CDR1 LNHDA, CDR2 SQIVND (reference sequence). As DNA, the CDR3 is TGTGCCAGTAGTAGGACTAGCGCTTTTATTCGGGTGGGCACCGGGGAGCTGTTTTTT. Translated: CASSRTSAFIRVGTGELFF.

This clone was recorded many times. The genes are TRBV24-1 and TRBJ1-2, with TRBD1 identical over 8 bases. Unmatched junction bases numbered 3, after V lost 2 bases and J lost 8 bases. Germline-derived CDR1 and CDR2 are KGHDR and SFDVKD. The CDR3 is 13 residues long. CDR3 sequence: CATSDSRGRGYTF. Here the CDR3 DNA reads TGTGCCACCAGTGATTCCAGGGGGCGAGGCTACACCTTC.

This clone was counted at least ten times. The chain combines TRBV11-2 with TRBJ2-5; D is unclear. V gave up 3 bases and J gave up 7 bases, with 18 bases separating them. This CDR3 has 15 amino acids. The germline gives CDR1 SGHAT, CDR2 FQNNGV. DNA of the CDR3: TGTGCCAGCAGCTTTTATTCAGTCGGCGTTACGACCCAGTACTTC. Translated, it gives CASSFYSVGVTTQYF. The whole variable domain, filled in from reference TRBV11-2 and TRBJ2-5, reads EAGVAQSPRYKIIEKRQSVAFWCNPISGHATLYWYQQILGQGPKLLIQFQNNGVVDDSQLPKDRFSAERLKGVDSTLKIQPAKLEDSAVYLCASSFYSVGVTTQYFGPGTRLLVL.

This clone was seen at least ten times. Here the CDR3 reads CATKAQSGKFFYGYTF. The CDR3 coding sequence is TGTGCAACCAAGGCGCAGTCGGGGAAATTTTTCTATGGCTACACCTTC. This rearrangement joins TRBV6-1 to TRBJ1-2, with D unresolved. The CDR3 is 16 amino acids. In germline, CDR1 is MNHNS, CDR2 SASEGT.